This TCR beta chain originates from a study of spatial heterogeneity in lung cancer. TCRdb recomputed calls from the 5' RACE reads with MiXCR, one row per CDR3 protein. The data show 15,000 or so distinct CDR3 sequences, about 4.5% seen once. Time point defined: sample taken at primary tumor resection. Approximately 70 TRACERx patients with early, untreated non-small cell lung cancer donated samples. This clonotype was recorded at least ten times. The antigen remains undetermined. V was cut by 0 bases and J by 7 bases, with 16 bases left in between. The CDR3 sequence is 15 residues long. CDR1 is SGDLS and CDR2 is YYNGEE in the germline V gene. Whole-study results and caveats: How many expanded intratumoral alpha and beta TCRs were present tracked the tumor mutation count, which was a count of nonsynonymous mutations. Coverage estimated for tumor T cells reached around 6.3% for alpha chains and roughly 14% for beta chains.

The rearrangement joins TRBV9 to TRBJ1-2; tentatively, D is TRBD1 (5 bases). The source material was lung tumor tissue, sampled at surgery. The receptor comes from a female donor with early-stage non-small cell lung cancer. The CDR3 nucleotides read TGTGCCAGCAGCGTAGAAGGGTCGGGTCAGGGTGGCTACACCTTC. This codes for CASSVEGSGQGGYTF.